This T cell receptor (beta chain) was recovered during a study of T cell repertoires in cytomegalovirus infection. Study overall: CMV infection together with matching HLA type was indicated by public TCR beta signatures.

In this sample, this clonotype turned up many times. Its antigen is unidentified. Regarding the study as a whole: Carriers of CMV and the relevant HLA type were discriminated by public TCR beta frequency. Within the response measured ex vivo, HLA-C-restricted CMV-specific TCR beta clonotypes were dominant.

TCRdb ran MiXCR on the reads and lists one entry per CDR3 protein. This table holds some 600,000 distinct CDR3 sequences, approximately 24% found once. The V end lost 5 bases, the J end lost 0 bases, and 7 bases lay between the germline ends. The CDR3 totals 13 residues. Germline V CDR1 and CDR2: MNHNS, SASEGT. The chain employs TRBV6-1 and TRBJ2-5; D uncertain. This clonotype was obtained from a human donor in good health (CMV status not recorded). Some clones in this sample may be carry-over from other donors' samples. Sequences were obtained from CD8+ T cells from PBMCs. The CDR3 here is CASSKGYQETQYF. CDR3 in DNA: TGTGCCAGCAGTAAGGGCTACCAAGAGACCCAGTACTTC.